The 2 T cell receptor beta chains listed next were all sequenced from one sample in a study of CD8 T cells in ankylosing spondylitis. General study results and limits: Made up of 7 to 9 highly homologous variants, a TCR beta motif appeared characteristic of ankylosing spondylitis blood.

These receptors are not linked to any known antigen. From the 5' RACE reads, TCRdb called clonotypes with MiXCR, one entry per CDR3 protein. The table has some 840,000 distinct CDR3 sequences, about 11% seen once; the top ten hold just over 0.5%. Sequencing input: blood, either unsorted or a sorted T cell fraction (not recorded which). All receptors derive from a male donor with ankylosing spondylitis.

This clonotype has just a few counts. The chain is built from TRBV29-1 and TRBJ2-1; TRBD2 matches at 13 bases. CDR1 SQVTM and CDR2 ANQGSEA come from the germline V gene. The CDR3 is 17 residues long. The J segment lost 0 bases and the V segment lost 5 bases, leaving 7 bases of the junction unmatched. The CDR3: CSVLTSGGTSSYNEQFF. DNA of the CDR3: TGCAGCGTTCTGACTAGCGGGGGGACAAGCTCCTACAATGAGCAGTTCTTC.

This clonotype has a handful of counts. As DNA, the CDR3 is TGTGCCAGCACCTCTCCCTACGAGCAGTACTTC. It yields the protein CASTSPYEQYF. The chain joins TRBV28 to TRBJ2-7; no reliable D call. There are 11 residues in the CDR3. V was clipped by 7 bases and J by 2 bases, with 6 bases between them. Germline CDR1 is MDHEN and CDR2 is SYDVKM.